These 15 T cell receptor beta chains originate from one sample sequenced in a study of OX40 agonist ivuxolimab in advanced cancers. Clones were read by immunoSEQ multiplex PCR, and TCRdb kept only the in-frame ones, dropping some. This sample carries about 70,000 clones, approximately 90% of them seen once, and the ten largest clones take 7.6%. The specimen comprised CD4+ or CD8+ T cells sorted from blood, sampled in a trial of the OX40 agonist ivuxolimab. These receptors originate from an adult with an advanced solid tumor such as melanoma, head and neck, liver or kidney cancer.

The chain employs TRBV7-9 and TRBJ2-5; D call uncertain. Germline-derived CDR1 and CDR2 are SEHNR and FQNEAQ (reference sequence). The CDR3 consists of 12 residues. The V end was cut by 3 bases, the J end by 4 bases, with 6 bases between. This CDR3 reads CASSFDRETQYF. The CDR3 DNA sequence: TGTGCCAGCAGCTTTGACCGAGAGACCCAGTACTTC.

The gene calls are TRBV7-9 and TRBJ2-7; 16 bases line up with TRBD2. With 5 bases clipped from V and 5 bases from J, the junction kept 9 bases outside the gene matches. CDR3 size: 17 residues. Germline V CDR1 and CDR2: SEHNR, FQNEAQ (reference sequence). Written as DNA, the CDR3 is TGTGCCAGCAGCCCAGTGCACGGGACTAGCGGGGGGGACGAGCAGTACTTC. This encodes CASSPVHGTSGGDEQYF.

About this clone itself: The CDR3 does not close with the conserved phenylalanine or tryptophan, likely indicating a read error. The limits of the CDR3 on the DNA are not certain, so only TCRdb's listed CDR3 is given. The chain recombines TRBV5-6 with TRBJ1-2. The CDR3 sequence runs 10 residues, both termini included. Germline V lookup: CDR1 SGHDT, CDR2 YYEEEE. This CDR3 is CASSLAGDLV.

The V gene is TRBV4-3, the J gene TRBJ2-1, with 10 nucleotides matching TRBD2. Trimming at V came to 0 bases and at J to 3 bases, leaving 5 bases not matched to a gene. CDR3 length equals 17 residues. From germline, CDR1 is LGHNA and CDR2 YSLEER. The CDR3 reads CASSQDFLAGVYNEQFF. CDR3 in DNA: TGCGCCAGCAGCCAAGATTTTCTAGCGGGGGTCTACAATGAGCAGTTCTTC.

The rearrangement links TRBV9 to TRBJ2-7; TRBD1 matches 7 bases. The CDR3 has 12 amino acids. J gave up 7 bases and V 4 bases, and 5 bases lay outside the gene matches. Germline V lookup: CDR1 SGDLS, CDR2 YYNGEE. The DNA for the CDR3 is TGTGCCAGCAGCCTATTGACAGGGGAGCAGTACTTC. Protein product: CASSLLTGEQYF.

The rearrangement joins TRBV5-1 to TRBJ1-1; tentatively, D is TRBD1 (6 bases). The CDR3 is 15 amino acids. The V and J ends lost 0 bases and 4 bases respectively, with 13 bases between them. In germline, CDR1 is SGHRS, CDR2 YFSETQ. The CDR3 DNA sequence: TGCGCCAGCAGCTTGGCTCAGGAAGGGGGCACTGAAGCTTTCTTT. Translating gives CASSLAQEGGTEAFF. Drawing the rest from reference TRBV5-1 and TRBJ1-1, the complete variable domain is KAGVTQTPRYLIKTRGQQVTLSCSPISGHRSVSWYQQTPGQGLQFLFEYFSETQRNKGNFPGRFSGRQFSNSRSEMNVSTLELGDSALYLCASSLAQEGGTEAFFGQGTRLTVV.

V is TRBV9 and J is TRBJ2-3; D ambiguous. CDR3 length: 16 residues. Germline lookup yields CDR1 SGDLS and CDR2 YYNGEE. The V gene lost 3 bases and the J gene lost 7 bases, with 21 bases spanning the gap. CDR3 protein: CASSDHKAPSPYTQYF. Here the CDR3 DNA reads TGTGCCAGCAGCGATCACAAGGCACCGTCCCCGTATACGCAGTATTTT.

The rearrangement joins TRBV4-1 to TRBJ2-7, with D possibly being TRBD2 (6 bases). Germline CDR1 MGHRA, CDR2 YSYEKL. This CDR3 spans 15 amino acids. V lost 4 bases to trimming and J lost 3 bases, with 16 bases between them. The CDR3 DNA sequence: TGCGCCAGCAGCCCGGTGGGACTCAAAAACTACGAGCAGTACTTC. Translation gives CASSPVGLKNYEQYF.

The V call is TRBV7-9, the J call TRBJ2-7; no firm D call. Trimming removed 0 bases at V and 3 bases at J, with 12 bases between. Germline V gene data show CDR1 as SEHNR and CDR2 as FQNEAQ (reference sequence). CDR3 length: 15 residues. The CDR3 spells CASSLAFREFYEQYF. CDR3 DNA sequence: TGTGCCAGCAGCTTAGCGTTTCGAGAGTTCTACGAGCAGTACTTC. The full variable domain, completed using reference TRBV7-9 and TRBJ2-7, is DTGVSQNPRHKITKRGQNVTFRCDPISEHNRLYWYRQTLGQGPEFLTYFQNEAQLEKSRLLSDRFSAERPKGSFSTLEIQRTEQGDSAMYLCASSLAFREFYEQYFGPGTRLTVT.

This clone was picked up one time. The V gene is TRBV7-8, the J gene TRBJ2-2; 11 bases align to TRBD2. The CDR3 is 15 residues long. Trimming at V came to 7 bases and at J to 3 bases, leaving 4 bases not matched to a gene. CDR1 and CDR2 (germline): SGHVS, FQNEAQ. DNA for the CDR3: TGTGCCAGCACCTCTAGCGGGGGGCACACCGGGGAGCTGTTTTTT. The encoded protein is CASTSSGGHTGELFF.

DNA of the CDR3: TGTGCCAGCAGTCACCGGGACAGGGACTACGAGCAGTACTTC. Translated: CASSHRDRDYEQYF. The J gene is TRBJ2-7, the V gene TRBV27; 9 nucleotides align to TRBD1. Per the germline V gene, CDR1 is MNHEY and CDR2 is SMNVEV (reference sequence). The length of the CDR3 is 14 residues. The V gene end was trimmed by 5 bases and the J gene end by 3 bases; junction bases not matched to a gene: 5.

The chain couples TRBV9 to TRBJ2-7, with D hard to call. Trimming left V 4 bases short and J 7 bases short, with 18 bases between. CDR3 length: 14 residues. Germline values: CDR1 SGDLS, CDR2 YYNGEE. In nucleotides, the CDR3 is TGTGCCAGCAGCCTTGGCGACTCCGAATCAGAGCAGTACTTC. This codes for CASSLGDSESEQYF.

The V and J genes are TRBV4-2 and TRBJ1-2; D perhaps matches TRBD1 (6 bases). CDR3 length: 19 residues. Trimming left V 1 base short and J 4 bases short, with 25 bases between. Germline V lookup: CDR1 LGHNA, CDR2 YNFKEQ. CDR3 DNA: TGTGCCAGCAGCCAAGGTATGGGCTGGAGGGCAGGGGTAGGCTATGGCTACACCTTC. This gives the protein CASSQGMGWRAGVGYGYTF.

The chain recombines TRBV9 with TRBJ2-7; D possibly uses TRBD1 or TRBD2 (5 bases each). V was trimmed by 0 bases and J by 6 bases, leaving 10 bases between them. The CDR3 covers 13 residues. Germline V gene sequence: CDR1 SGDLS, CDR2 YYNGEE. CDR3 bases: TGTGCCAGCAGCGTAGTAGTGGGGGTCGAGCAGTACTTC. As protein: CASSVVVGVEQYF.

The chain links TRBV18 to TRBJ2-4; D is possibly TRBD1 (6 bases). V was clipped by 1 base and J by 8 bases, with 15 bases between them. The CDR3 is made up of 15 amino acids. Per the germline V gene, CDR1 is KGHSH and CDR2 is LQKENI. CDR3 sequence: CASSPRVQGTDIQYF. Written as DNA, the CDR3 is TGTGCCAGCTCACCACGGGTACAGGGTACGGACATTCAGTACTTC.